The 15 T cell receptor beta chains reported below all come from one sample, sequenced in a study of OX40 agonist ivuxolimab in advanced cancers. The table came from immunoSEQ multiplex PCR; TCRdb's copy has only in-frame clones and leaves some out. This table holds approximately 72,000 clones, around 88% found once. This material consisted of CD4+ or CD8+ T cells sorted from blood, taken in a trial of the OX40 agonist ivuxolimab. Receptors were obtained from an adult with an advanced solid tumor such as melanoma, head and neck, liver or kidney cancer.

The chain uses TRBV2 and TRBJ2-7; D is perhaps TRBD1 (6 bases). Deletions cut 3 bases from V and 2 bases from J, with 14 bases between. Germline V gene sequence: CDR1 SNHLY, CDR2 FYNNEI. The CDR3 sequence is 15 residues long. The CDR3 DNA sequence: TGTGCCAGCAGTGATTGGGGGACAACTACCTACGAGCAGTACTTC. It codes for CASSDWGTTTYEQYF.

J is TRBJ1-4 and V is TRBV7-9; TRBD1 is a possible D gene (5 bases). From germline, CDR1 is SEHNR and CDR2 FQNEAQ (reference sequence). V lost 5 bases to trimming and J lost 0 bases, with 16 bases between them. This CDR3 contains 17 residues. Here the CDR3 reads CASSGQPGLATNEKLFF. CDR3 DNA: TGTGCCAGCAGCGGCCAACCGGGGCTCGCAACTAATGAAAAACTGTTTTTT. The full variable domain, rest sourced from reference TRBV7-9 and TRBJ1-4, is DTGVSQNPRHKITKRGQNVTFRCDPISEHNRLYWYRQTLGQGPEFLTYFQNEAQLEKSRLLSDRFSAERPKGSFSTLEIQRTEQGDSAMYLCASSGQPGLATNEKLFFGSGTQLSVL.

This clone was detected only a few times. The CDR3, as DNA: TGTGCCAGCTCACCACCAGCACAGATTGAAGCTTTCTTT. This encodes CASSPPAQIEAFF. This chain joins TRBV18 and TRBJ1-1; no clear D. Germline V gene lookup returns CDR1 KGHSH and CDR2 LQKENI. CDR3 length: 13 amino acids. Trimming shortened V by 0 bases and J by 7 bases, and 9 bases separated the two germline ends.

CDR3 region: CASSLQGTYEQYF. Written as DNA, the CDR3 is TGTGCCAGCAGCCTACAGGGGACATACGAGCAGTACTTC. The V and J genes are TRBV11-2 and TRBJ2-7, with TRBD1 matching 7 bases. V shed 5 bases and J 4 bases; nucleotides not matched to a gene: 5. The CDR3 is 13 amino acids. Germline values: CDR1 SGHAT, CDR2 FQNNGV.

CDR3 sequence reads: CASSTPETSPSAVEQFF. The CDR3 DNA follows: TGTGCCAGTAGTACCCCCGAGACTAGCCCCTCCGCTGTGGAGCAGTTCTTC. This rearrangement joins TRBV19 to TRBJ2-1, with TRBD2 identical over 7 bases. The germline CDR1 and CDR2 sequences are LNHDA and SQIVND (reference sequence). Losses at the gene ends were 4 bases for V and 10 bases for J; bases not matched to a gene: 19. There are 17 residues in the CDR3.

This clone showed up just once. The chain employs TRBV12-5 and TRBJ2-1, with 14 nucleotides matching TRBD2. V gave up 4 bases and J gave up 3 bases; unmatched junction bases: 2. The CDR3 has 16 amino acids. From germline, CDR1 is LGHNT and CDR2 FRNRAP. For the CDR3, the DNA is TGTGCTAGTGGTTCCGGGACTAGCGGGAGCTACAATGAGCAGTTCTTC. Translation gives CASGSGTSGSYNEQFF.

This rearrangement joins TRBV28 to TRBJ2-1; D may correspond to TRBD1 or TRBD2 (5 bases each). This CDR3 has 14 residues. Germline CDR1 and CDR2: MDHEN and SYDVKM. Trimming removed 7 bases at V and 7 bases at J, with 17 bases between. The CDR3 nucleotides are TGTGCCAGCATTTCGGGGCCCCCCGGGAATGAGCAGTTCTTC. Its protein is CASISGPPGNEQFF.

This chain's CDR3 is CASSLGHPNYGYTF. The CDR3 bases are TGTGCCAGCAGTTTGGGGCATCCTAACTATGGCTACACCTTC. This sequence joins TRBV28 and TRBJ1-2, with D possibly matching TRBD1 (5 bases). Deletions cut 3 bases from V and 0 bases from J, with 8 bases between. The germline gives CDR1 MDHEN, CDR2 SYDVKM. The CDR3 has 14 amino acids.

The chain employs TRBV9 and TRBJ2-2, with 8 nucleotides matching TRBD2. Trimming at V came to 3 bases and at J to 4 bases, leaving 11 bases not matched to a gene. Per the germline V gene, CDR1 is SGDLS and CDR2 is YYNGEE. The CDR3 length is 17 residues. The CDR3 spells CASSGGMGTRVTGELFF. Written as DNA, the CDR3 is TGTGCCAGCAGCGGAGGAATGGGGACTAGGGTCACCGGGGAGCTGTTTTTT.

The chain couples TRBV15 to TRBJ1-5, with D hard to call. CDR1 is LNHNV, CDR2 YYDKDF, per germline (reference sequence). This CDR3 is 17 amino acids long. V lost 0 bases and J 0 bases, leaving 12 bases between the germline ends. The CDR3 DNA follows: TGTGCCACCAGCAGAGATAGTTTCGGAGATAGCAATCAGCCCCAGCATTTT. This translates into CATSRDSFGDSNQPQHF.

This clone was seen only once. The chain joins TRBV18 to TRBJ2-5; no reliable D call. In germline, CDR1 is KGHSH, CDR2 LQKENI. CDR3 length equals 15 residues. V dropped 3 bases and J dropped 3 bases, with 14 bases sitting between them. CDR3 nucleotide sequence: TGTGCCAGCTCACCGTCGACAACACGCAAAGAGACCCAGTACTTC. Protein: CASSPSTTRKETQYF.

The chain carries TRBV18 and TRBJ2-3; no reliable D call. V was cut by 3 bases and J by 6 bases, with 7 bases left in between. The CDR3 runs 12 residues. Germline CDR1 reads KGHSH; CDR2 reads LQKENI. CDR3 in amino acids: CASSPGRDTQYF. The DNA for the CDR3 is TGTGCCAGCTCACCCGGTAGGGATACGCAGTATTTT.

The CDR3 region is CASRQDPGVGNEQFF. The DNA of the CDR3 is TGCGCCAGCAGGCAGGACCCAGGGGTTGGAAATGAGCAGTTCTTC. The chain couples TRBV5-1 to TRBJ2-1, with a weak D call TRBD1 (6 bases). V gave up 5 bases and J gave up 7 bases, with 19 bases separating them. The CDR3 extends over 15 amino acids. Germline V gives CDR1 SGHRS, CDR2 YFSETQ.

This clone is a singleton in its sample. The chain is built from TRBV25-1 and TRBJ2-1; tentatively, D is TRBD1 (6 bases). Trimming removed 2 bases at V and 15 bases at J, with 14 bases between. The CDR3 is 12 amino acids. CDR1 and CDR2 from the germline V gene are MGHDK and SYGVNS. The DNA for the CDR3 is TGTGCCAGCAGTGAAACATGGGGACACCGGTTCTTC. Its translation: CASSETWGHRFF. Full variable domain (outside the CDR3, taken from reference TRBV25-1 and TRBJ2-1): EADIYQTPRYLVIGTGKKITLECSQTMGHDKMYWYQQDPGMELHLIHYSYGVNSTEKGDLSSESTVSRIRTEHFPLTLESARPSHTSQYLCASSETWGHRFFGPGTRLTVL.

This clone has only a few counts. The chain combines TRBV9 with TRBJ2-3; D is unclear. This CDR3 region has 14 residues. The V end was cut by 4 bases, the J end by 8 bases, with 17 bases between. Germline CDR1 is SGDLS and CDR2 is YYNGEE. CDR3 nucleotide sequence: TGTGCCAGCAGCTCTACCCCCGACGCCAGTACGCAGTATTTT. It is translated as CASSSTPDASTQYF.